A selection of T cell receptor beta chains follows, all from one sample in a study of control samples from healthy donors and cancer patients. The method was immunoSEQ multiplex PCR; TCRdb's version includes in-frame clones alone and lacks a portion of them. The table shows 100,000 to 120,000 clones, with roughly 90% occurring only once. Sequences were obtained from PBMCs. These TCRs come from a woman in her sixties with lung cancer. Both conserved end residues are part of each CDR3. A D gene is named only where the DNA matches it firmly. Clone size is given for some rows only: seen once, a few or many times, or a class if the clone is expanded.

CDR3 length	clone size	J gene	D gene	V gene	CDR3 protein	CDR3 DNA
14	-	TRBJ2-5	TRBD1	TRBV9	CASSGGTGEETQYF	TGTGCCAGCAGCGGGGGGACAGGGGAAGAGACCCAGTACTTC
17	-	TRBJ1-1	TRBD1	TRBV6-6	CASSPTSRGIVNTEAFF	TGTGCCAGCAGTCCGACCAGCAGGGGGATCGTGAACACTGAAGCTTTCTTT
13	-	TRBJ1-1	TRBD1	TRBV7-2	CASSRQGATEAFF	TGTGCCAGCAGCCGCCAGGGGGCCACTGAAGCTTTCTTT
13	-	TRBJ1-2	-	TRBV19	CASNDRINYGYTF	TGTGCCAGTAATGACAGGATCAACTATGGCTACACCTTC
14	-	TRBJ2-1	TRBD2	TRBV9	CASSRGVGVYEQFF	TGTGCCAGCAGCCGGGGGGTCGGGGTCTATGAGCAGTTCTTC
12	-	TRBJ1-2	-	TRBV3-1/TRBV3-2	CASSQIGHGYTF	TGTGCCAGCAGCCAAATTGGCCATGGCTACACCTTC
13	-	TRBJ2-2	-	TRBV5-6	CASSWGTLGELFF	TGTGCCAGCAGCTGGGGGACACTCGGGGAGCTGTTTTTT
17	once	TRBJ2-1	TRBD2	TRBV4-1	CASSHTSIGLAVSEQFF	TGCGCCAGCAGCCATACAAGTATCGGACTAGCGGTCAGTGAGCAGTTCTTC
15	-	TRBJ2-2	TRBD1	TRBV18	CASSPPDRVTGELFF	TGTGCCAGCTCACCCCCGGACAGGGTCACCGGGGAGCTGTTTTTT
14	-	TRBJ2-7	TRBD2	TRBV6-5	CASRLAGGSYEQYF	TGTGCCAGCAGGCTAGCGGGAGGCTCCTACGAGCAGTACTTC
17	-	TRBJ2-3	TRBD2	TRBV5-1	CASSPGAGGALTDTQYF	TGCGCCAGCAGCCCGGGGGCGGGAGGGGCCCTCACAGATACGCAGTATTTT
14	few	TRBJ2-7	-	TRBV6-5	CASRAQGVRYEQYF	TGTGCCAGCAGGGCTCAGGGAGTTCGTTACGAGCAGTACTTC
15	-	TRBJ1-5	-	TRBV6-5	CASSYSGGPNQPQHF	TGTGCCAGCAGTTACTCTGGGGGGCCCAATCAGCCCCAGCATTTT
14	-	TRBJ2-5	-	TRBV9	CASSPIGEQETQYF	TGTGCCAGCAGTCCGATAGGGGAACAAGAGACCCAGTACTTC
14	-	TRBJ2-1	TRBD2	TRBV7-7	CASSSGTSNNEQFF	TGTGCTAGCAGCTCTGGGACTAGCAACAATGAGCAGTTCTTC
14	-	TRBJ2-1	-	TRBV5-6	CASSLQGSYNEQFF	TGTGCCAGCAGCTTGCAAGGCTCCTACAATGAGCAGTTCTTC
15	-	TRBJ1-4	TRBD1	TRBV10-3	CAISESTGDNEKLFF	TGTGCCATCAGTGAGTCGACAGGGGATAATGAAAAACTGTTTTTT
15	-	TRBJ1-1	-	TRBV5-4	CASSLQGLENTEAFF	TGTGCCAGCAGCTTACAAGGGTTGGAGAACACTGAAGCTTTCTTT
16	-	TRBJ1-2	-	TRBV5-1	CASSPTPDGLQGGYTF	TGCGCCAGCAGCCCTACACCGGACGGCCTCCAGGGGGGCTACACCTTC
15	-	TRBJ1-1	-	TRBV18	CASSPGGALPTEAFF	TGTGCCAGCTCACCAGGAGGAGCGCTGCCAACTGAAGCTTTCTTT
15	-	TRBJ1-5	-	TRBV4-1	CASSQDPAGNQPQHF	TGCGCCAGCAGCCAAGACCCGGCGGGAAATCAGCCCCAGCATTTT
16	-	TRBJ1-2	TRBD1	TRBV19	CASTLGTGVDNYGYTF	TGTGCCAGTACCCTAGGGACAGGGGTCGATAACTATGGCTACACCTTC
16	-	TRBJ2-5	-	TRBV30	CAWSVLGGAPRETQYF	TGTGCCTGGAGTGTACTGGGGGGAGCCCCCCGGGAGACCCAGTACTTC
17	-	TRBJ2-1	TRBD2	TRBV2	CASSASTGTSVYNEQFF	TGTGCCAGCAGTGCTTCTACCGGGACTAGCGTCTACAATGAGCAGTTCTTC
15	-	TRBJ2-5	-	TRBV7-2	CASSRDSFHKETQYF	TGTGCCAGCAGCAGGGACTCTTTTCACAAAGAGACCCAGTACTTC
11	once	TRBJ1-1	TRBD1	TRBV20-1	CSASRGPEAFF	TGCAGTGCTAGTAGGGGGCCTGAAGCTTTCTTT
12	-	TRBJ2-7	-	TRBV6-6	CASSLDQGEQYF	TGTGCCAGCAGCCTCGACCAGGGCGAGCAGTACTTC
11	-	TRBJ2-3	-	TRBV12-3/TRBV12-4	CGTGGPDTQYF	TGTGGAACCGGGGGTCCAGATACGCAGTATTTT
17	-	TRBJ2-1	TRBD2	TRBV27	CASRPVAGAFSHNEQFF	TGTGCCAGCAGGCCTGTAGCGGGAGCGTTTTCCCACAATGAGCAGTTCTTC
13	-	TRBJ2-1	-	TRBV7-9	CASSPRSYNEQFF	TGTGCCAGCAGCCCCAGGTCCTACAATGAGCAGTTCTTC
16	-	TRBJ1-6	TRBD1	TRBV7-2	CASNKQGGGNNSPLHF	TGTGCCAGCAACAAACAGGGGGGTGGCAATAATTCACCCCTCCACTTT
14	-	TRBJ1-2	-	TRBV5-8	CASSLGRATYGYTF	TGTGCCAGCAGCTTGGGCAGGGCCACCTATGGCTACACCTTC
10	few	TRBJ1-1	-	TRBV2	CASAGTEAFF	TGTGCCAGCGCCGGGACTGAAGCTTTCTTT
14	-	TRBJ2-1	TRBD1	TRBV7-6	CASSQGQGGNEQFF	TGTGCCAGCAGCCAGGGACAGGGCGGCAATGAGCAGTTCTTC
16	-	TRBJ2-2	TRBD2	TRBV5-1	CASSDFTSGNTGELFF	TGCGCCAGCAGCGACTTCACTAGCGGGAACACCGGGGAGCTGTTTTTT
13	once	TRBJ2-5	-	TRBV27	CASSFGRQETQYF	TGTGCCAGCAGTTTCGGCAGGCAAGAGACCCAGTACTTC
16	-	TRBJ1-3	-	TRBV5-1	CASSLATGISGNTIYF	TGCGCCAGCAGCTTGGCCACAGGTATCTCTGGAAACACCATATATTTT
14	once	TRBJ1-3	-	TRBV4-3	CASSQETGGNTIYF	TGCGCCAGCAGCCAAGAAACAGGTGGGAACACCATATATTTT
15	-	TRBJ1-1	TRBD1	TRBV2	CASSERGQGNTEAFF	TGTGCCAGCAGTGAACGGGGACAGGGCAACACTGAAGCTTTCTTT
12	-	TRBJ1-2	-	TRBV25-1	CASSSSIDGYTF	TGTGCCAGCAGCTCTTCCATCGATGGCTACACCTTC
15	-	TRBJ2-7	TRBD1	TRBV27	CASSDRALGTYEQYF	TGTGCCAGCAGTGACAGGGCTTTGGGAACCTACGAGCAGTACTTC
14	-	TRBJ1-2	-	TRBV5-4	CASSFELGNYGYTF	TGTGCCAGCAGCTTTGAATTGGGTAACTATGGCTACACCTTC
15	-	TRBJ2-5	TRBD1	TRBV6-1	CASSEGVTGGKTQYF	TGTGCCAGCAGCGAAGGGGTGACAGGGGGGAAGACCCAGTACTTC
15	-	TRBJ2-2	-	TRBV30	CAGKTRTLTDGELFF	TGTGCCGGTAAGACGAGGACTCTCACTGACGGGGAGCTGTTTTTT
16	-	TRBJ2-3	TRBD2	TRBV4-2	CASSPQTSGGTDTQYF	TGTGCCAGCAGCCCCCAAACTAGCGGGGGGACAGATACGCAGTATTTT
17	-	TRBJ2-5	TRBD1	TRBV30	CAWSALRTGESQETQYF	TGTGCCTGGAGCGCCCTACGGACAGGGGAAAGCCAAGAGACCCAGTACTTC